This T cell receptor beta chain was captured by sequencing in a study of metastatic and nonmetastatic thyroid tumors (dated by TCRdb to about 2020). General notes on the study: For patients with malignant and with benign thyroid disease, the researchers compared repertoires between peripheral blood samples and tumor or nodule tissue samples.

There are 15 amino acids in the CDR3, from cysteine to phenylalanine inclusive. This entry keeps only the CDR3 DNA: 45 bases, framed from base 1. Relative to germline, V is 2 bases shorter and J is 2 bases shorter, with 13 bases between their ends. From the germline V gene, CDR1 is SGHAT and CDR2 is FQNNGV. The library was generated by PCR. The sequencer listed for this sample is Illumina HiSeq 4000. The TCR beta-chain CDR3 region of each patient was profiled by high-throughput sequencing. The authors processed their data as follows. Drawing on CDR3 differences between clinicopathological groups, the researchers built a classifier meant to tell apart patients with distant-metastatic papillary thyroid cancer. The Shannon index was used to measure repertoire diversity, and the Morisita-Horn index was used to measure how similar tumor and blood repertoires were. TCRdb reworked the public reads: Q25 trimming with fastp, MiXCR clone assembly, productive beta chains retained. For this entry, the V and J calls and clone size follow TCRdb and not the study's own pipeline. The sample contains 21,000 or so clones, 15% to 20% of them found a single time. The ten largest clones take up 25% to 30% of the sample.

No patient had received any treatment before thyroid surgery. Patient clinical samples collected from about 2011 to 2018 were retrospectively analysed using T-cell receptor beta sequencing. About this clone itself: Its antigen remains unidentified. No base-level quality is on record; no much larger clone is a single base apart.

The research as a whole found: In both blood and tumor samples, TCR beta diversity was reported to be significantly higher in malignant tumors than in benign nodules.

This receptor was taken from a female donor with papillary thyroid cancer or a benign thyroid nodule (not recorded which). Some clones in this sample may be carry-over from other donors' samples. The sequencing sample was made of blood. The rearranged chain carries TRBV11-2 and TRBJ2-7; the D gene is perhaps TRBD1, from 5 matching bases. At the DNA level, the sequence is TGTGCCAGCAGCTTAAGCAGGGTCGAGACCTACGAGCAGTACTTC. This encodes CASSLSRVETYEQYF. This CDR3, with the reference TRBV11-2 and TRBJ2-7 proteins standing in past its ends, gives the full variable domain EAGVAQSPRYKIIEKRQSVAFWCNPISGHATLYWYQQILGQGPKLLIQFQNNGVVDDSQLPKDRFSAERLKGVDSTLKIQPAKLEDSAVYLCASSLSRVETYEQYFGPGTRLTVT.